This T cell receptor (beta chain) comes out of a study of blood T cell repertoires in COVID-19. Study context: Collection of acute and convalescent COVID-19 samples took place in the United States, Italy and Spain. Sources were T cells, B-cell-depleted T cells, or PBMCs; the material itself was cDNA or gDNA.

Methods used by the authors: Quantification of nucleated cells was approximated via reference gene primer amplification. Clones were read by immunoSEQ multiplex PCR, and TCRdb kept only the in-frame ones, dropping some. The V and J calls and the clone size are those of that table, but D and trimming were determined from the DNA. The sample shows roughly 97,000 clones, about four fifths of them seen only once. Germline CDR1 reads SGDLS; CDR2 reads YYNGEE. The CDR3 runs to 14 residues. J gave up 4 bases and V 3 bases, and 5 bases lay outside the gene matches. Sequenced material: peripheral blood. This rearrangement joins TRBV9 to TRBJ1-2; the match to TRBD1 covers 8 bases. The origin of this receptor is a man in his 60s with acute or convalescent COVID-19. DNA of the CDR3: TGTGCCAGCAGCGAGACAGGGGAGGGCTATGGCTACACCTTC. Residues: CASSETGEGYGYTF.